This T cell receptor (beta chain) emerged from a study of blood T cell repertoires in COVID-19 (dated by TCRdb to the early 2020s). The study in broad terms: Samples covering the acute and convalescent phases of COVID-19 were provided by collaborators in the United States, Italy and Spain. A freely available public database, intended as a resource for researchers studying the immune response to SARS-CoV-2, is where the repertoires were released. The samples were drawn from the first 160 participants of the ongoing ImmuneRACE study and from over a thousand subjects provided by 6 global collaborators. The prospective study material was composed of cDNA or gDNA derived from T cells, B-cell-depleted T cells, or PBMCs. Sample metadata almost always included a de-identified subject ID, COVID-19 status, age in years and sex. Where HLA class I and class II types were available, the types were taken from metadata supplied by the sample provider, not from assay-based typing. Deeply sampled blood TCRbeta repertoires from subjects exposed to, actively infected with, or recovered from COVID-19 were included in the dataset. Broader findings and caveats from the paper: The amount of clinical and demographic metadata varied by source and participant and was provided uncurated.

Whole blood was collected in K2EDTA tubes by collaborating institutions according to the institutions' own protocols. For TCRbeta analysis, collaborators shipped samples in one of three forms: frozen whole blood, isolated PBMCs, or DNA extracted from either of those sample types. On this clone itself: Its antigen is unknown. Nothing much larger sits one base from this clone, and base qualities are not available.

The junction shows trimming of 0 bases on V and 6 bases on J, plus 9 bases between the germline ends. The CDR3 spans 13 residues, from the cysteine through the phenylalanine. This entry keeps only the CDR3 DNA: 39 bases, framed from base 1. CDR1 is given as MNHEY and CDR2 as SVGEGT, both from the germline V gene. TCRbeta CDR3 regions were amplified from genomic DNA by means of the immunoSEQ Assay, a bias-controlled multiplex PCR. The original methods were these. Nucleated cell counts per sample were estimated from amplification of reference gene primers within the assay. Sequence reads were collapsed and filtered to measure the absolute abundance of every unique TCRbeta CDR3 rearrangement. For each sample, productive Simpson clonality was calculated as the square root of Simpson's diversity index across productive rearrangements. TCRdb provides this immuneACCESS table in a form limited to in-frame rearrangements. Some clones are lacking; in checked studies, under half of them reflect an unresolved V gene, and why the rest are absent is not known. That table furnishes V, J and clone size, whereas the DNA furnished D and trimming. Recorded for this sample are more than 200,000 clones; about four fifths of them occurred a single time. The ten largest clonotypes hold about 8.9% of the sample.

The clonotype comes from a man older than 75 with acute or convalescent COVID-19. The V and J genes are TRBV6-2 or TRBV6-3 and TRBJ2-7; a tentative D call is TRBD2 (5 bases match). Sequencing was carried out using peripheral blood. The nucleotide sequence is TGTGCCAGCAGTTACTCCCTCAGCGGCGAGCAGTACTTC. It translates to CASSYSLSGEQYF.